The present T cell receptor (beta chain) was sequenced within a study of T cell changes during pregnancy in multiple sclerosis. Deletions cut 3 bases from V and 4 bases from J, with 6 bases between. The CDR3 totals 12 residues. CDR1 and CDR2 from the germline V gene are KGHSH and LQKENI. Using immunoSEQ multiplex PCR, the repertoire was profiled, and TCRdb retains in-frame clones only, with some absent. The sample lists about 40,000 clones; more than 85% were seen once. The gene calls are TRBV18 and TRBJ1-2; D call uncertain. The receptor's source is a female donor in good health, enrolled as a control in a pregnancy study. This specimen was CD4+ T cells from peripheral blood mononuclear cells, taken in the second trimester of pregnancy. CDR3 amino acids: CASSPTGYGYTF. CDR3 DNA sequence: TGTGCCAGCTCACCTACGGGCTATGGCTACACCTTC.